A selection of T cell receptor beta chains follows, all from one sample in a study of shared clonotypes between healthy human individuals. Assay: immunoSEQ multiplex PCR; the TCRdb copy retains only in-frame clones and omits some. The sample contains a few million clones, 90% to 95% of which appear only once. Sequencing input: naive CD4+ T cells from PBMCs. The receptors were sampled from a man aged 18 to 30 in good health. Some clones in this sample may be carry-over from other donors' samples. Both conserved end residues are part of each CDR3. The D gene is left open where the match is weak. The listing skips clone size in some rows; elsewhere it reads once, few, many or a size class.

j_call clone_size d_call v_call cdr3_nt cdr3_aa
TRBJ1-3 . . TRBV5-8 TGTGCCAGCCATTACGGTCACTCTGGAAACACCATATATTTT CASHYGHSGNTIYF
TRBJ2-3 . . TRBV7-3 TGTGCCAGCAGCTTACCCTTAAGCACAGATACGCAGTATTTT CASSLPLSTDTQYF
TRBJ1-1 . . TRBV6-1 TGTGCCAGCACGGGGAACACTGAAGCTTTCTTT CASTGNTEAFF
TRBJ1-1 . TRBD1 TRBV5-1 TGCGCCAGCAGCTTGGCAGGGACAGTGAACACTGAAGCTTTCTTT CASSLAGTVNTEAFF
TRBJ2-1 . . TRBV11-3 TGTGCCAGCAGCGGGGGGCGGGATGCCCCCAGCTCCTACAATGAGCAGTTCTTC CASSGGRDAPSSYNEQFF
TRBJ2-2 . . TRBV10-3 TGTGCCATCAGTGAGCCCCGGACAGCCAACACCGGGGAGCTGTTTTTT CAISEPRTANTGELFF
TRBJ2-5 . TRBD1 TRBV16 TGTGCCAGCAGCCTGACCAAGGGCAGGGGGCAAGAGACCCAGTACTTC CASSLTKGRGQETQYF
TRBJ2-1 . . TRBV5-1 TGCGCCAGCAGCTTAACTTCGACCTACAATGAGCAGTTCTTC CASSLTSTYNEQFF
TRBJ1-1 . . TRBV29-1 TGCAGCGTTGAGAACTCGTGGGACGAGGGGGGACCGCGACGAGGAGCTTTCTTT CSVENSWDEGGPRRGAFF
TRBJ2-7 . TRBD2 TRBV28 TGTGCCAGCAGATTAGCGGGCTCCCATAAGGAGCAGTACTTC CASRLAGSHKEQYF
TRBJ2-7 . TRBD2 TRBV4-3 TGCGCCAGCAGCCAACACCGACTAGCGGAGTACGAGCAGTACTTC CASSQHRLAEYEQYF
TRBJ2-2 . TRBD2 TRBV29-1 TGCAGCGTACTAGCGGCGAACACCGGGGAGCTGTTTTTT CSVLAANTGELFF
TRBJ2-7 . . TRBV19 TGTGCCAGTAGTATAACCAACTTGGGGGAGCAGTACTTC CASSITNLGEQYF
TRBJ2-5 . . TRBV27 TGTGCCAGCAGTCCCCGCCCCGAAGAGACCCAGTACTTC CASSPRPEETQYF
TRBJ1-2 . . TRBV6-4 TGTGCCAGCAGACAGGGTCACGAAGAAGTAGGCTATGGCTACACCTTC CASRQGHEEVGYGYTF
TRBJ2-4 . . TRBV7-9 TGTGCCAGCAGCTTCGGGGCTTTAGCCAAAAACATTCAGTACTTC CASSFGALAKNIQYF
TRBJ2-1 . TRBD2 TRBV7-6 TGTGCCAGCAGCTTCCTCCTATGGGGAGCTAGCGGTTCCCACAATGAGCAGTTCTTC CASSFLLWGASGSHNEQFF
TRBJ2-7 . TRBD2 TRBV18 TGTGCCAGCTCGCATGGGGGACTAGCGGGAGGGACGTACGAGCAGTACTTC CASSHGGLAGGTYEQYF
TRBJ2-3 . TRBD1 TRBV5-1 TGCGCCAGCAGTGTGGACAGGGCGGGAGATACGCAGTATTTT CASSVDRAGDTQYF
TRBJ2-6 . TRBD1 TRBV18 TGTGCCAGCTCACGAGGGGACAGGGGTAGCTCTGGGGCCAACGTCCTGACTTTC CASSRGDRGSSGANVLTF
TRBJ1-1 . TRBD1 TRBV11-2 TGTGCCAGCAGCCCAGAACGACAGGGCCCTGAAGCTTTCTTT CASSPERQGPEAFF
TRBJ2-7 once TRBD1 TRBV18 TGTGCCAGCTCACCGAGACCGGGACAGGCCATCTTGTACGAGCAGTACTTC CASSPRPGQAILYEQYF
TRBJ2-5 . . TRBV7-2 TGTGCCAGCAGCTTCCCCGGAGAGACCCAGTACTTC CASSFPGETQYF
TRBJ2-6 . . TRBV28 TGTGCCAGCAGTTCTATCTCTCGAAGCTCTGGGGCCAACGTCCTGACTTTC CASSSISRSSGANVLTF
TRBJ2-5 . . TRBV7-2 TGTGCCAGCAGCCGGGGACGTCAAGAGACCCAGTACTTC CASSRGRQETQYF
TRBJ2-5 . . TRBV7-2 TGTGCCAGCAGCTCGGGGTATCAAGAGACCCAGTACTTC CASSSGYQETQYF
TRBJ1-2 . . TRBV18 TGTGCCAGCTCACCACAGGGGGGCCCGGAGGTTGGCTACACCTTC CASSPQGGPEVGYTF
TRBJ2-7 . . TRBV19 TGTGCCAGTAGTACCTTGACTAATCTGCTTCGGGAGCAGTACTTC CASSTLTNLLREQYF
TRBJ2-7 few TRBD1 TRBV7-8 TGTGCCACCACCGTACAGGGGGCAAACGAGCAGTACTTC CATTVQGANEQYF
TRBJ1-5 . . TRBV4-3 TGCGCCAGCAGCCAAGGGGGGAGCAATCAGCCCCAGCATTTT CASSQGGSNQPQHF
TRBJ2-3 . . TRBV7-2 TGTGCCCACCGAGCGGGCGTAGCCGCTAGCACAGATACGCAGTATTTT CAHRAGVAASTDTQYF
TRBJ2-2 . . TRBV5-1 TGCGCCAGCAGCGGGAGGAACACCGGGGAGCTGTTTTTT CASSGRNTGELFF
TRBJ2-3 . TRBD2 TRBV4-3 TGCGCCAGCAGCCAAGATGGAAGGCGGGAGGGCCCGAATACGCAGTATTTT CASSQDGRREGPNTQYF
TRBJ1-1 . TRBD1 TRBV5-1 TGCGCCAGCAGACGGGACGCAGGGGGGTCGAACACTGAAGCTTTCTTT CASRRDAGGSNTEAFF
TRBJ2-7 . TRBD1 TRBV5-1 TGCGCCAGCAGCCTCCGGGACAGCCTGTACGAGCAGTACTTC CASSLRDSLYEQYF
TRBJ2-1 . TRBD2 TRBV5-4 TGTGCCAGCAGCTTGGACCCGGGACTAGTAATTTCGGATGAGCAGTTCTTC CASSLDPGLVISDEQFF
TRBJ1-2 . . TRBV7-9 TGTGCCAGCAGCTCCTGGGAAGGGGTTCATGGCTACACCTTC CASSSWEGVHGYTF
TRBJ2-1 . TRBD2 TRBV4-1 TGCGCCAGCACCCTGGGACTAGCGACATACAATGAGCAGTTCTTC CASTLGLATYNEQFF
TRBJ2-3 . TRBD1 TRBV7-8 TGTGCCAGCAGCTTAGAGACAGGGAAAGGGACAGATACGCAGTATTTT CASSLETGKGTDTQYF
TRBJ2-3 . TRBD2 TRBV2 TGTGCCAGCAGTATAGCGGGAAGCACAGATACGCAGTATTTT CASSIAGSTDTQYF
TRBJ1-3 . . TRBV28 TGTGCCAGCAGTAGCCCAGGGTCCTCTGGAAACACCATATATTTT CASSSPGSSGNTIYF
TRBJ2-3 . . TRBV13 TGTGCCAGCACCAATGGCCGAGGGGGATCCCACCGGGATACGCAGTATTTT CASTNGRGGSHRDTQYF
TRBJ2-2 . . TRBV5-5 TGTGCCAGCAGCTTCGGCAGGGTAAACACCGGGGAGCTGTTTTTT CASSFGRVNTGELFF
TRBJ2-1 . TRBD2 TRBV5-1 TGCGCCAGCAGCTCGGGACTAGCGGGAAGCTCCTACAATGAGCAGTTCTTC CASSSGLAGSSYNEQFF
TRBJ2-1 . . TRBV7-2 TGTGCCAGCAGCTTGGGGGCTACCCCTTACAATGAGCAGTTCTTC CASSLGATPYNEQFF
TRBJ1-5 once TRBD1 TRBV2 TGTGCCAGCCGAGATAGGACAGGGAATCAGCCCCAGCATTTT CASRDRTGNQPQHF
TRBJ2-3 . TRBD2 TRBV6-1 TGTGCCAGCAGTGAATTAGCGGGATATGAGGCAGATACGCAGTATTTT CASSELAGYEADTQYF
TRBJ2-1 . . TRBV18 TGTGCCAGCTCACCTAGCGGAGGTAGCTACAATGAGCAGTTCTTC CASSPSGGSYNEQFF
TRBJ2-3 . . TRBV10-3 TGTGCCATCAGTGACTTCGAACCAGATACGCAGTATTTT CAISDFEPDTQYF
TRBJ2-3 . TRBD2 TRBV5-4 TGTGCCAGCAGCTTGGCTAGCGGGGGTTACACAGATACGCAGTATTTT CASSLASGGYTDTQYF
TRBJ2-5 . TRBD2 TRBV4-1 TGCGCCAGCAGACCAGCGGGATTGGGGGAGACCCAGTACTTC CASRPAGLGETQYF
TRBJ1-1 . . TRBV7-8 TGTGCCAGCAGCTTATTGGGGCAGCGGAACACTGAAGCTTTCTTT CASSLLGQRNTEAFF
TRBJ2-7 . TRBD1 TRBV27 TGTGCCAGCAGTCCATCCGGGACAGTATCCTACGAGCAGTACTTC CASSPSGTVSYEQYF
TRBJ2-1 . . TRBV7-8 TGTGCCAGCAGCCGAAGCGAGAGCTCCTACAATGAGCAGTTCTTC CASSRSESSYNEQFF
TRBJ2-2 . . TRBV14 TGTGCCAGCAGCCAGGAGGGCCCCTTCGGGGAGCTGTTTTTT CASSQEGPFGELFF
TRBJ2-3 . TRBD2 TRBV6-6 TGTGCCAGCAGTTACGTAGCGGGAGCCACAGATACGCAGTATTTT CASSYVAGATDTQYF
TRBJ2-1 . . TRBV20-1 TGCAGTGCCCTGGGACCGGAGGAGCAGTTCTTC CSALGPEEQFF
TRBJ2-2 . . TRBV29-1 TGCAGCGTGAAAGTTGGAGGAAACACCGGGGAGCTGTTTTTT CSVKVGGNTGELFF
TRBJ1-3 . . TRBV4-2 TGTGCCAGCAGCCAAGAAGGGGACGGTGGGAGAGACACCATATATTTT CASSQEGDGGRDTIYF
TRBJ1-2 . . TRBV10-3 TGTGCCATCAGTAAGCAGGAAAACTATGGCTACACCTTC CAISKQENYGYTF